This T cell receptor beta chain was retrieved from a study of technical replicates of blood from several donors. The V end was cut by 4 bases, the J end by 7 bases, with 14 bases between. The CDR3 is 13 amino acids. Germline values: CDR1 SGHNT, CDR2 YENEEA. This clone showed up just a few times. Method: immunoSEQ multiplex PCR; TCRdb's copy keeps in-frame clones and lacks some. The data show around 89,000 clones, just under 95% seen once. The rearrangement joins TRBV11-3 to TRBJ2-7, with D possibly being TRBD1 (6 bases). The material sequenced was T cells isolated from PBMCs. This receptor was taken from a human donor in good health. The DNA for the CDR3 is TGTGCCAGCAGCTCCACAGGGCCGGGGGAGCAGTACTTC. It encodes CASSSTGPGEQYF. Full variable domain (rest looked up from reference TRBV11-3 and TRBJ2-7): EAGVVQSPRYKIIEKKQPVAFWCNPISGHNTLYWYLQNLGQGPELLIRYENEEAVDDSQLPKDRFSAERLKGVDSTLKIQPAELGDSAVYLCASSSTGPGEQYFGPGTRLTVT.